This T cell receptor (beta chain) stems from a study of blood T cell repertoires in COVID-19. Participants were aged 18 to 89 years from some 24 US areas. The V gene end was trimmed by 6 bases and the J gene end by 13 bases; junction bases not matched to a gene: 11. This CDR3 comprises 12 residues. Germline V lookup: CDR1 SNHLY, CDR2 FYNNEI. Per the original methods: Counts of nucleated cells, estimated from reference gene primer amplification, were obtained. The method was immunoSEQ multiplex PCR; TCRdb's version includes in-frame clones alone and lacks a portion of them. V and J calls plus clone size are reproduced from that table; the DNA served to infer D and trimming. The data hold under 350,000 clones, with around 85% observed a single time.

This sequence joins TRBV2 and TRBJ1-1, with 7 bases matching TRBD1. Sequencing was performed on PBMCs or T cells enriched from blood (not recorded which). The receptor was derived from a woman in her 40s with acute COVID-19. CDR3 DNA: TGTGCCAGCAGGAGGGACAGCCCGGATGGTTTCTTT. Translated: CASRRDSPDGFF.